This T cell receptor beta chain was captured by sequencing in a study of cytomegalovirus exposure and HLA in healthy donors. General study results and limits: Researchers counted around 170 TCR beta chains as cytomegalovirus-associated. Several of the most significant clusters appeared linked to common viral pathogens, based on a later analysis. CMV serostatus alone was available as immune exposure information.

Both 60 Vbeta primers and 13 Jbeta primers went into the PCR. Generated by immunoSEQ multiplex PCR, the TCRdb table keeps only in-frame clones and is missing some. The repertoire holds about 130,000 clones, with about 10% as singletons. Donors in the study were healthy people who gave bone marrow. Trimming took 0 bases from V and 8 from J; bases not matched to a gene: 2. The CDR3 consists of 15 residues. Germline CDR1 is SGHVS and CDR2 is FQNEAQ. Points on this clone: The antigen is unknown.

The J gene is TRBJ1-6, the V gene TRBV7-8; TRBD1 agrees at 9 bases. Source material: PBMCs. The TCR was taken from a woman aged 40-49 years in good health and CMV-seropositive. The CDR3: CASSLAGTGHSPLHF. DNA for the CDR3: TGTGCCAGCAGCTTAGCCGGGACAGGGCATTCACCCCTCCACTTT.